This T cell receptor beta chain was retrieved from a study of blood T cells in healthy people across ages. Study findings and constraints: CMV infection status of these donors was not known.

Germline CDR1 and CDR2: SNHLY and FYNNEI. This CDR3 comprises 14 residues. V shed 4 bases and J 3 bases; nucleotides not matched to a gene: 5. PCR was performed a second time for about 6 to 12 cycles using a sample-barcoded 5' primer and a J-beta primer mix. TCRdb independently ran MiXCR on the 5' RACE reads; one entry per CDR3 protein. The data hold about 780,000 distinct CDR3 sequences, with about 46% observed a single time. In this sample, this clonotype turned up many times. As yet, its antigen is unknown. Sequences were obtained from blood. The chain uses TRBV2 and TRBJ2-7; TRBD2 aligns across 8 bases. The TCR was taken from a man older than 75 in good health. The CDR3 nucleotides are TGTGCCAGCAGTGGGGGAACTAGCGGCTACGAGCAGTACTTC. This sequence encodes CASSGGTSGYEQYF.